This T cell receptor beta chain stems from a study of blood T cell repertoires in COVID-19. Using immunoSEQ multiplex PCR, the repertoire was profiled, and TCRdb retains in-frame clones only, with some absent. The sample lists about 270,000 clones, approximately 89% seen once, with 8.5% to 9% in the top ten. This clone has a single count. The germline V gene has CDR1 KGHDR and CDR2 SFDVKD. The CDR3 is 15 amino acids. The ends lost 4 bases at V and 6 bases at J; junction bases unmatched: 9. The receptor comes from a man aged 40-50 years with active or convalescent COVID-19. The chain carries TRBV24-1 and TRBJ2-3, with TRBD2 matching 7 bases. The specimen sequenced was peripheral blood. The CDR3 region is CATSDRTSAGDTQYF. The CDR3 coding sequence is TGTGCCACCAGTGACCGGACTAGTGCAGGGGATACGCAGTATTTT.